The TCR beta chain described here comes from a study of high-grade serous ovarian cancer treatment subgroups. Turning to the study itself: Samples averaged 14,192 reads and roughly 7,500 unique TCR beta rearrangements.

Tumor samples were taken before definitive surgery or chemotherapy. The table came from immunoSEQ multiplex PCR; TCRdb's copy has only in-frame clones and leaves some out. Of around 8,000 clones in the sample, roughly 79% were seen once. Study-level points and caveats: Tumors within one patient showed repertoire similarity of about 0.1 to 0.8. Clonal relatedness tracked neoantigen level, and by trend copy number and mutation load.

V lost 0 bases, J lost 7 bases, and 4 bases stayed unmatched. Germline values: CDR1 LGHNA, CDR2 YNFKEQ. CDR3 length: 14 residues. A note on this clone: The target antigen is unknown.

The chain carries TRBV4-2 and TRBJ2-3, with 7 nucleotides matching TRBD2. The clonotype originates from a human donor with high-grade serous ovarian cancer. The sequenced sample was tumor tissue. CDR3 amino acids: CASSQDSGGNTQYF. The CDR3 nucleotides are TGTGCCAGCAGCCAAGATTCGGGGGGTAATACGCAGTATTTT.